Listed here are 11 T cell receptor beta chains from one sample, sequenced in a study of CD8 T cells in Susac syndrome. A quantity of about 0.5 to 1 ug RNA underwent reverse transcription using random hexamers. TCRdb reprocessed the immunoSEQ multiplex PCR reads via MiXCR and lists one record per CDR3 protein. The table includes about 140,000 distinct CDR3 sequences, about 93% detected once. The sequencing input was CD8+ T cells from PBMCs. The receptors originated from a human donor in good health.

The rearrangement joins TRBV29-1 to TRBJ2-7; TRBD2 agrees at 13 bases. Germline lookup yields CDR1 SQVTM and CDR2 ANQGSEA. With V trimmed by 4 bases and J by 7 bases, 1 base remained unmatched. CDR3 length: 12 residues. The DNA for the CDR3 is TGCAGCGTTGTACTAGCGGGAGGGGAGCAGTACTTC. Protein product: CSVVLAGGEQYF.

This clonotype was seen once. The V call is TRBV4-2, the J call TRBJ2-7, with D possibly matching TRBD2 (6 bases). Germline V CDR1 and CDR2: LGHNA, YNFKEQ. V was pared by 1 base and J by 1 base, with 14 bases between. The CDR3 totals 16 residues. CDR3 sequence reads: CASSQGPGLLSYEQYF. The CDR3 DNA reads TGTGCCAGCAGCCAAGGCCCGGGACTCTTATCCTACGAGCAGTACTTC.

This clonotype was detected only once. The rearrangement links TRBV20-1 to TRBJ1-1; D might be TRBD1 (5 bases). V shed 6 bases and J shed 6 bases, with 20 bases lying between them. Germline-derived CDR1 and CDR2 are DFQATT and SNEGSKA (reference sequence). There are 14 residues in the CDR3. In DNA form, the CDR3 reads TGCAGTGCCAGAAACCGACGGGGACCCTCTGAAGCTTTCTTT. Translating it yields CSARNRRGPSEAFF.

The V gene is TRBV20-1, the J gene TRBJ1-5; 7 positions match TRBD1. This CDR3 has 14 amino acids. V lost 0 bases to trimming and J lost 3 bases; unmatched junction nucleotides: 2. Per the germline V gene, CDR1 is DFQATT and CDR2 is SNEGSKA (reference sequence). CDR3 nucleotides: TGCAGTGCTAGAGATGGGACAGACAATCAGCCCCAGCATTTT. Residues: CSARDGTDNQPQHF.

The chain links TRBV27 to TRBJ2-7, with D unclear. Trimming took off 5 bases at V and 0 bases at J, with 11 bases between the two ends. The CDR3 is made up of 14 amino acids. Germline CDR1 MNHEY, CDR2 SMNVEV (reference sequence). This CDR3 is CASSRAMGSYEQYF. The CDR3 bases are TGTGCCAGCAGTCGAGCGATGGGCTCCTACGAGCAGTACTTC.

This rearrangement joins TRBV29-1 to TRBJ1-2, with 7 positions matching TRBD1. Germline assignment: CDR1 SQVTM and CDR2 ANQGSEA. The junction had 8 bases not matched to a gene; V was cut back by 8 bases and J by 5 bases. The CDR3 contains 12 residues. CDR3 coding DNA: TGCAGCATAGGGGACAGACCTTATGGCTACACCTTC. Amino acids: CSIGDRPYGYTF.

This clonotype was seen more than once but under ten times. Its ends do not fully match the called genes, so a read error is possible. The chain is built from TRBV4-3 and TRBJ2-7, with TRBD1 matching over 7 bases. This CDR3 is 13 amino acids long. CDR1 and CDR2 (germline): LGHNA, YSLEER. CDR3 in DNA: TGTGCCAGCAGTCCAGGACAGGCCTACGAGCAGTACTTC. Residues: CASSPGQAYEQYF.

This chain joins TRBV12-3 or TRBV12-4 and TRBJ1-5; D is unresolved. Between the trimmed V and J ends, which lost 7 bases and 1 base, there was a span of 5 bases. CDR3 length equals 12 residues. CDR3 sequence reads: CASTLSNQPQHF. The CDR3 DNA reads TGTGCCAGCACCCTGAGCAATCAGCCCCAGCATTTT.

V gene TRBV4-2 combines with J gene TRBJ1-2, with D possibly matching TRBD1 (6 bases). The CDR3 is made up of 14 amino acids. Germline V gene lookup returns CDR1 LGHNA and CDR2 YNFKEQ. V was cut by 3 bases and J by 6 bases, with 14 bases left in between. In DNA form, the CDR3 reads TGTGCCAGCAGCCACCCGTCGGGGGCGGATGGCTACACCTTC. Protein product: CASSHPSGADGYTF.

The genes are TRBV27 and TRBJ1-2; the D gene is possibly TRBD1 (6 bases). The CDR3 is 12 amino acids. The germline V gene has CDR1 MNHEY and CDR2 SMNVEV (reference sequence). Trimming took 5 bases from V and 8 from J, leaving 12 bases between them. DNA of the CDR3: TGTGCCAGCAGTCCGGACAGCCGAGGCTACACCTTC. Translating gives CASSPDSRGYTF.

The count of this clonotype is one. The chain uses TRBV19 and TRBJ1-5; the D is unclear. Germline CDR1 LNHDA, CDR2 SQIVND (reference sequence). The V end lost 7 bases, the J end lost 1 base, and 11 bases lay between the germline ends. This CDR3 is built from 14 residues. The CDR3 region has the DNA TGTGCCAGTACCCCCGGGTACAGCAATCAGCCCCAGCATTTT. Translating it yields CASTPGYSNQPQHF.